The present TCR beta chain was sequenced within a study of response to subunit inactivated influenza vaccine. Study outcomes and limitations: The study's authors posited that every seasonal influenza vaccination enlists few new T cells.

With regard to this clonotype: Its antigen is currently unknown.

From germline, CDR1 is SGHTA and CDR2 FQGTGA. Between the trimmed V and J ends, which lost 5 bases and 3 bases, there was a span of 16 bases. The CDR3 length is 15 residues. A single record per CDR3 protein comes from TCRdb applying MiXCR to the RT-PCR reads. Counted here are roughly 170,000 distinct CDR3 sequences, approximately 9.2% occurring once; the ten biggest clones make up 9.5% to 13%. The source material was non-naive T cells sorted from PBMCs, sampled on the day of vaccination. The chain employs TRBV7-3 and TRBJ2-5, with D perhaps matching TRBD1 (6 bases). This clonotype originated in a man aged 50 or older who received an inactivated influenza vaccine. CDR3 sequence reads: CASSKTGTPEETQYF. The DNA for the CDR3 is TGTGCCAGCAGCAAAACCGGGACACCGGAAGAGACCCAGTACTTC.